The 20 T cell receptor beta chains presented below share a single source sample, sequenced in a study of Ad26.COV2.S vaccination and SARS-CoV-2 variants. Treatment here: 15 to 20 received Ad26.COV2.S at low or high dose, single or two shots; roughly 5 received placebo; per-sample allocation not given. Day 63 following the first vaccine or placebo injection was when the samples were taken. TCRdb's copy holds only in-frame clones and misses some; the assay was immunoSEQ multiplex PCR. The sample has around 250,000 clones, around nine tenths seen once. The sequenced sample was peripheral blood, obtained in a trial of Ad26.COV2.S vaccine versus placebo. The receptor source for this set is a person between 18 and 65 years old who received the Ad26.COV2.S COVID-19 vaccine or a placebo.

The CDR3 here is CASSETPGQGTDTQYF. The CDR3 nucleotides read TGTGCCAGCAGTGAGACCCCGGGACAGGGTACAGATACGCAGTATTTT. The V call is TRBV6-1, the J call TRBJ2-3, with 9 bases fitting TRBD1. CDR3 length: 16 amino acids. CDR1 is MNHNS and CDR2 is SASEGT in the germline V gene. The ends lost 3 bases at V and 3 bases at J; junction bases unmatched: 7.

V and J are TRBV6-2 or TRBV6-3 and TRBJ2-1; 7 bases match TRBD2. V trimming: 5 bases; J trimming: 7 bases; junction bases outside the gene matches: 11. The CDR3 loop spans 15 amino acids. Germline V gene sequence: CDR1 MNHEY, CDR2 SVGEGT. The CDR3 loop reads CASSPPAGDSNEQFF. CDR3 nucleotide sequence: TGTGCCAGCAGTCCCCCGGCGGGAGACTCAAATGAGCAGTTCTTC.

The rearrangement links TRBV7-9 to TRBJ1-2; D not resolved. Trimming stripped 1 base from V and 4 bases from J, with 7 bases between. Germline loops: CDR1 SEHNR, CDR2 FQNEAQ (reference sequence). This CDR3 is 13 amino acids long. The DNA for the CDR3 is TGTGCCAGCAGCTTAGAATTGACCTATGGCTACACCTTC. This gives the protein CASSLELTYGYTF.

This clone was counted once. The rearrangement uses TRBV11-2 and TRBJ2-5, with 10 bases matching TRBD1. CDR3 length: 18 residues. Unmatched junction bases numbered 8, after V lost 0 bases and J lost 1 base. In germline, CDR1 is SGHAT, CDR2 FQNNGV. CDR3 sequence reads: CASSLDLIGTGAQETQYF. The CDR3 DNA is TGTGCCAGCAGCTTAGATCTGATCGGGACAGGGGCCCAAGAGACCCAGTACTTC.

The chain uses TRBV7-8 and TRBJ2-7, with TRBD2 as a possible D gene (6 bases). Trimming stripped 1 base from V and 5 bases from J, with 24 bases between. The CDR3 extends over 18 amino acids. Germline-derived CDR1 and CDR2 are SGHVS and FQNEAQ. For the CDR3, the DNA is TGTGCCAGCAGCTTAGAGGCGACTAGGACTGTGGTCTTCGACGAGCAGTACTTC. This sequence encodes CASSLEATRTVVFDEQYF.

The chain is built from TRBV6-2 or TRBV6-3 and TRBJ2-3; D remains ambiguous. V was cut by 0 bases and J by 4 bases, with 11 bases left in between. Germline-derived CDR1 and CDR2 are MNHEY and SVGEGT. CDR3 length: 15 amino acids. The CDR3 reads CASSYSSHRSDTQYF. DNA of the CDR3: TGTGCCAGCAGTTACTCGTCGCATAGGTCAGATACGCAGTATTTT.

V and J are TRBV10-2 and TRBJ2-2; 12 nucleotides agree with TRBD2. This CDR3 has 18 amino acids. The J segment lost 4 bases and the V segment lost 8 bases, leaving 14 bases of the junction unmatched. The V gene's germline CDR1 is WSHSY and CDR2 SAAADI. CDR3 in DNA: TGCGCCAGCGGATATCGACTAGCGGGAGTCCAGTTCACCGGGGAGCTGTTTTTT. This codes for CASGYRLAGVQFTGELFF.

V is TRBV11-1 and J is TRBJ2-5; D uncertain. CDR1 and CDR2 (germline): SGHAT, FQDESV (reference sequence). CDR3 length equals 16 residues. V lost 3 bases, J lost 0 bases, and 14 bases lay in between. The CDR3 reads CASSFMRSRYQETQYF. CDR3 coding DNA: TGTGCCAGCAGCTTTATGCGGAGCCGGTACCAAGAGACCCAGTACTTC.

The chain uses TRBV18 and TRBJ2-7; 8 bases are shared with TRBD2. Trimming at V came to 2 bases and at J to 4 bases, leaving 7 bases not matched to a gene. Germline values: CDR1 KGHSH, CDR2 LQKENI. The CDR3 covers 15 residues. Written as DNA, the CDR3 is TGTGCCAGCTCACCAGCGAGCGGGAGTGGTTACGAGCAGTACGTC. The encoded protein is CASSPASGSGYEQYV.

This clone was counted once. The chain links TRBV20-1 to TRBJ2-1; 14 nucleotides line up with TRBD2. V lost 3 bases and J lost 5; bases outside the gene matches: 21. This CDR3 has 21 residues. Per germline, CDR1 DFQATT and CDR2 SNEGSKA (reference sequence). CDR3 amino acids: CSASNPNPGTSGRGFHNEQFF. CDR3 sequence (DNA): TGCAGTGCTAGTAACCCCAACCCCGGGACTAGCGGGAGAGGGTTCCACAATGAGCAGTTCTTC.

The rearrangement joins TRBV19 to TRBJ2-1; no firm D call. The V end was cut by 3 bases, the J end by 0 bases, with 9 bases between. The CDR3 length is 15 residues. Looked up from germline, CDR1 is LNHDA and CDR2 is SQIVND (reference sequence). The CDR3 DNA sequence: TGTGCCAGTAGTATCGGCCATTCCTCCTACAATGAGCAGTTCTTC. Amino acid sequence: CASSIGHSSYNEQFF.

The V and J genes are TRBV5-4 and TRBJ1-4, with TRBD1 as a possible D gene (6 bases). This CDR3 spans 14 amino acids. Germline V gives CDR1 SGHNT, CDR2 YYREEE (reference sequence). Trimming removed 4 bases at V and 5 bases at J, with 12 bases between. The CDR3 spells CASSLGHRNEKLFF. The CDR3 DNA sequence: TGTGCCAGCAGCCTGGGACATCGAAATGAAAAACTGTTTTTT.

The chain uses TRBV12-3 or TRBV12-4 and TRBJ2-5, with D unclear. Trimming took off 3 bases at V and 7 bases at J, with 6 bases between the two ends. The CDR3 is made up of 11 amino acids. DNA of the CDR3: TGTGCCAGCAGTTTGGGGTGGACCCAGTACTTC. Translating it yields CASSLGWTQYF.

This clone was recorded a few times. The V call is TRBV11-2, the J call TRBJ1-2, with TRBD1 matching over 7 bases. CDR3 size: 15 residues. The V gene's germline CDR1 is SGHAT and CDR2 FQNNGV. Trimming took 4 bases from V and 2 from J; bases not matched to a gene: 7. The CDR3 here is CASSSYRGRNYGYTF. The CDR3 DNA is TGTGCCAGCAGCTCCTACAGGGGAAGAAACTATGGCTACACCTTC.

The rearrangement links TRBV7-9 to TRBJ2-3; D uncertain. V was clipped by 1 base and J by 6 bases, with 5 bases between them. Germline CDR1 reads SEHNR; CDR2 reads FQNEAQ (reference sequence). This CDR3 has 12 residues. CDR3 coding DNA: TGTGCCAGCAGCTTAGTAGAGGATACGCAGTATTTT. It yields the protein CASSLVEDTQYF.

The CDR3 coding sequence is TGTGCCAGCTCAACAGGGGGATACGAGCAGTACGTC. This codes for CASSTGGYEQYV. The V and J genes are TRBV18 and TRBJ2-7; 8 bases match TRBD1. V gave up 5 bases and J gave up 4 bases; unmatched junction bases: 1. Germline V gene lookup returns CDR1 KGHSH and CDR2 LQKENI. The CDR3 length is 12 residues.

The rearrangement uses TRBV11-2 and TRBJ2-7; 7 bases map to TRBD1. The CDR3 extends over 13 amino acids. V lost 4 bases to trimming and J lost 7 bases; unmatched junction nucleotides: 7. Germline lookup yields CDR1 SGHAT and CDR2 FQNNGV. The CDR3 loop is CASSSNRGGEQYF. The CDR3 DNA is TGTGCCAGCAGCTCAAACAGGGGCGGTGAGCAGTACTTC.

The rearrangement joins TRBV6-5 to TRBJ1-6, with D tentatively TRBD1 (5 bases). The CDR3 contains 15 residues. Germline V gene sequence: CDR1 MNHEY, CDR2 SVGAGI. Trimming shortened V by 6 bases and J by 0 bases, and 9 bases separated the two germline ends. CDR3 sequence (DNA): TGTGCCAGCAGAATAGACAGCTCCTATAATTCACCCCTCCACTTT. Amino acid sequence: CASRIDSSYNSPLHF.

This sequence joins TRBV19 and TRBJ1-3, with 7 positions matching TRBD1. Trimming cost V 3 bases and J 0 bases; bases outside gene matches: 11. Per germline, CDR1 LNHDA and CDR2 SQIVND (reference sequence). This CDR3 spans 18 amino acids. For the CDR3, the DNA is TGTGCCAGTAGTATGGGGGACAGCCGAGGCCTCTCTGGAAACACCATATATTTT. Encoded protein: CASSMGDSRGLSGNTIYF.

Here the CDR3 reads CASSLGVAGGQETQYF. The CDR3 region has the DNA TGTGCCAGCAGCTTAGGAGTAGCGGGGGGGCAAGAGACCCAGTACTTC. The V call is TRBV7-2, the J call TRBJ2-5; 11 bases line up with TRBD2. Trimming removed 1 base from V and 2 bases from J; junction bases left unmatched: 3. Germline assignment: CDR1 SGHTA and CDR2 FQGNSA. The length of the CDR3 is 16 residues. The full variable domain, in which reference TRBV7-2 and TRBJ2-5 provide the parts outside the CDR3, is GAGVSQSPSNKVTEKGKDVELRCDPISGHTALYWYRQSLGQGLEFLIYFQGNSAPDKSGLPSDRFSAERTGGSVSTLTIQRTQQEDSAVYLCASSLGVAGGQETQYFGPGTRLLVL.